The clone carrying this TCR beta chain was detected only a few times. The antigen remains undetermined. Trimming shortened V by 4 bases and J by 0 bases, and 7 bases separated the two germline ends. Germline CDR1 is SGHDT and CDR2 is YYEEEE. The CDR3 covers 13 residues. Measured with immunoSEQ multiplex PCR; TCRdb has only the in-frame clones, and not every one. The sample shows approximately 110,000 clones, approximately 86% of them seen only once. The sample is drawn from a study of T cell responses to AZD1222 COVID-19 vaccine. Findings of the study overall: Baseline seropositives among AZD1222 recipients totaled only five to seven. The study reported that nearly half of spike-specific TCRs target unmutated variant regions.

The TCR sequence derives from an adult in good health. The gene calls are TRBV5-6 and TRBJ1-2; D not certain. The sample in question was peripheral blood, obtained on day 0 of AZD1222 vaccination. CDR3 sequence: CASSPAANYGYTF. The DNA of the CDR3 is TGTGCCAGCAGCCCGGCGGCTAACTATGGCTACACCTTC.